The 2 T cell receptor beta chains given below trace back to one sample, sequenced in a study of blood T cells in healthy people across ages. Primers used in a second PCR of roughly 7 to 11 cycles were a sample-barcoded 5' primer and a J-beta primer mix. TCRdb re-derived calls from the 5' RACE reads in MiXCR, one entry per CDR3 protein. The table has about 680,000 distinct CDR3 sequences, around 45% seen once; the top ten hold under 35%. The specimen sequenced was blood. The receptors derive from a woman aged 60-75 years in good health.

The chain recombines TRBV12-3 or TRBV12-4 with TRBJ2-1, with TRBD2 as a possible D gene (7 bases). V lost 3 bases, J lost 5 bases, and 14 bases lay in between. CDR3 size: 15 residues. CDR3 nucleotide sequence: TGTGCCAGCAGTTTTTGGGGGGGCGGTCACAATGAGCAGTTCTTC. It codes for CASSFWGGGHNEQFF.

This clonotype appeared a few times. The genes are TRBV9 and TRBJ2-3; 10 bases are a match to TRBD2. Germline V gene sequence: CDR1 SGDLS, CDR2 YYNGEE. J gave up 6 bases and V 4 bases, and 14 bases lay outside the gene matches. CDR3 length: 17 amino acids. CDR3 residues: CASSPDSGRGIRDTQYF. CDR3 nucleotide sequence: TGTGCCAGCAGCCCCGACAGCGGGAGGGGTATCCGTGATACGCAGTATTTT. Variable domain in full (rest from reference TRBV9 and TRBJ2-3): DSGVTQTPKHLITATGQRVTLRCSPRSGDLSVYWYQQSLDQGLQFLIQYYNGEERAKGNILERFSAQQFPDLHSELNLSSLELGDSALYFCASSPDSGRGIRDTQYFGPGTRLTVL.